One and the same sample provided the 21 T cell receptor beta chains below, sequenced in a study of blood T cell repertoires in COVID-19. Some clones are missing from TCRdb's copy, which holds only in-frame ones; the method was immunoSEQ multiplex PCR. The sample comprises some 75,000 clones, roughly 91% of which are singletons, and approximately 0.59% rests with the top ten. The source material was peripheral blood. The receptors originated from a man aged 55 to 70 with acute or convalescent COVID-19.

This chain joins TRBV7-3 and TRBJ1-5, with D possibly matching TRBD1 (5 bases). The CDR3 is 14 residues long. The V and J ends lost 5 bases and 0 bases respectively, with 8 bases between them. From germline, CDR1 is SGHTA and CDR2 FQGTGA. The CDR3 DNA is TGTGCCAGCAGCCCGACAGTTAGCAATCAGCCCCAGCATTTT. This sequence encodes CASSPTVSNQPQHF. Combining the CDR3 with reference TRBV7-3 and TRBJ1-5 gives the whole variable domain GAGVSQTPSNKVTEKGKYVELRCDPISGHTALYWYRQSLGQGPEFLIYFQGTGAADDSGLPNDRFFAVRPEGSVSTLKIQRTERGDSAVYLCASSPTVSNQPQHFGDGTRLSIL.

This chain links TRBV6-6 with TRBJ1-1, with D possibly TRBD1 on 5 matching bases. This CDR3 is built from 12 residues. V was clipped by 5 bases and J by 9 bases, with 13 bases between them. CDR1 and CDR2 (germline): MNHNY, SVGAGI (reference sequence). DNA for the CDR3: TGTGCCAGCAGTACACCACCAGGGAAAGCTTTCTTT. This encodes CASSTPPGKAFF.

J is TRBJ1-2 and V is TRBV19; 9 bases are shared with TRBD1. The CDR3 covers 14 residues. Trimming cost V 5 bases and J 5 bases; bases outside gene matches: 6. The germline V gene has CDR1 LNHDA and CDR2 SQIVND (reference sequence). The CDR3 here is CASSPTTGGYGYTF. The CDR3 DNA reads as TGTGCCAGTAGTCCCACGACAGGGGGTTATGGCTACACCTTC.

The chain recombines TRBV30 with TRBJ1-6; D ambiguous. There are 15 residues in the CDR3. Germline V gene data show CDR1 as GTSNPN and CDR2 as SVGIG (reference sequence). V lost 4 bases, J lost 8 bases, and 18 bases lay in between. The CDR3 region has the DNA TGTGCCTGGACCAAAGAGGGTATGATTGATTCACCCCTCCACTTT. Translation: CAWTKEGMIDSPLHF.

The V and J genes are TRBV3-1 (or the pseudogene TRBV3-2) and TRBJ2-6, with D perhaps matching TRBD2 (5 bases). Trimming shortened V by 0 bases and J by 0 bases, and 15 bases separated the two germline ends. Germline CDR1 is LGHDT and CDR2 is YNNKEL (reference sequence). The CDR3 has 19 amino acids. The CDR3, as DNA: TGTGCCAGCAGCCAAGATAATCGGGCAGCGGACTCTGGGGCCAACGTCCTGACTTTC. Its protein product is CASSQDNRAADSGANVLTF.

This chain links TRBV9 with TRBJ2-3; 11 bases map to TRBD2. The V segment lost 3 bases and the J segment 8 bases; nucleotides outside the gene matches: 8. Germline CDR1 is SGDLS and CDR2 is YYNGEE. The CDR3 is 15 residues long. The DNA for the CDR3 is TGTGCCAGCAGCGCCTTAGCGGGGGGGCGGGGTACGCAGTATTTT. It translates to CASSALAGGRGTQYF.

As DNA, the CDR3 is TGTGCCAGCAGCCAAAGCTCAGGGTTGGGACAAGAGACCCAGTACTTC. It specifies CASSQSSGLGQETQYF. The J gene is TRBJ2-5, the V gene TRBV4-2; perhaps TRBD1 as D (5 bases). CDR1 is LGHNA and CDR2 is YNFKEQ in the germline V gene. With 2 bases removed from V and 2 bases from J, the gap between germline ends came to 15 bases. This CDR3 has 16 residues.

This chain links TRBV19 with TRBJ1-1, with a possible D match to TRBD1 (6 bases). Germline lookup yields CDR1 LNHDA and CDR2 SQIVND (reference sequence). The CDR3 length is 13 residues. The ends were cut back, 10 bases at V and 5 bases at J, with 17 bases in the middle. CDR3 in amino acids: CATVGAGVTEAFF. The CDR3 nucleotides are TGTGCCACGGTGGGGGCGGGAGTAACTGAAGCTTTCTTT.

J is TRBJ1-1 and V is TRBV5-1; a weak D match, TRBD1 (5 bases). CDR3 size: 14 residues. The V end was cut by 0 bases, the J end by 4 bases, with 10 bases between. Looked up from germline, CDR1 is SGHRS and CDR2 is YFSETQ. DNA of the CDR3: TGCGCCAGCAGCTTGGATGCGGGGGGCACTGAAGCTTTCTTT. As protein: CASSLDAGGTEAFF. The full variable domain, in which reference TRBV5-1 and TRBJ1-1 provide the parts outside the CDR3, is KAGVTQTPRYLIKTRGQQVTLSCSPISGHRSVSWYQQTPGQGLQFLFEYFSETQRNKGNFPGRFSGRQFSNSRSEMNVSTLELGDSALYLCASSLDAGGTEAFFGQGTRLTVV.

The chain employs TRBV25-1 and TRBJ1-5, with D unresolved. Trimming stripped 3 bases from V and 3 bases from J, with 9 bases between. From germline, CDR1 is MGHDK and CDR2 SYGVNS. There are 14 residues in the CDR3. The CDR3 sequence: CASSERRYNQPQHF. The CDR3 coding sequence is TGTGCCAGCAGTGAGCGGCGGTACAATCAGCCCCAGCATTTT.

CDR3 amino acids: CAISESLASGANSYNEQFF. CDR3 DNA sequence: TGTGCCATCAGTGAGTCATTGGCTAGCGGGGCGAACTCCTACAATGAGCAGTTCTTC. The chain employs TRBV10-3 and TRBJ2-1, with 9 bases identical to TRBD2. The CDR3 contains 19 residues. Germline V CDR1 and CDR2: ENHRY, SYGVKD. J lost 0 bases, V lost 0 bases, and 9 bases had no gene match.

The chain links TRBV12-3 or TRBV12-4 to TRBJ1-3; D not resolved. This CDR3 contains 11 residues. The ends were cut back, 7 bases at V and 3 bases at J, with 4 bases in the middle. In DNA, the CDR3 is TGTGCCAGCATCTTTGGAAACACCATATATTTT. Its protein product is CASIFGNTIYF.

The chain couples TRBV15 to TRBJ2-1, with 7 bases fitting TRBD2. Germline values: CDR1 LNHNV, CDR2 YYDKDF (reference sequence). V dropped 0 bases and J dropped 2; count of bases not matched to a gene: 4. CDR3 size: 16 residues. This CDR3 is CATSREGLGPYNEQFF. The CDR3 coding sequence is TGTGCCACCAGCAGAGAAGGACTAGGACCCTACAATGAGCAGTTCTTC.

The genes are TRBV28 and TRBJ2-5; no clear D gene. The V gene's germline CDR1 is MDHEN and CDR2 SYDVKM. The CDR3 has 13 residues. Deletions cut 11 bases from V and 7 bases from J, with 20 bases between. The CDR3 protein is CAASLSQSGTQYF. CDR3 sequence (DNA): TGTGCCGCAAGCCTGTCGCAAAGTGGGACCCAGTACTTC.

This clone was seen once. The V call is TRBV5-1, the J call TRBJ2-7; 7 bases are a match to TRBD1. The J segment lost 0 bases and the V segment lost 6 bases, leaving 6 bases of the junction unmatched. The CDR3 covers 14 residues. Germline CDR1 reads SGHRS; CDR2 reads YFSETQ. CDR3 DNA sequence: TGCGCCAGCAAAGGGACAGAAGCCTCCTACGAGCAGTACTTC. It specifies CASKGTEASYEQYF.

This chain joins TRBV7-8 and TRBJ2-3, with 11 bases that match TRBD2. This CDR3 comprises 16 residues. Germline V CDR1 and CDR2: SGHVS, FQNEAQ. The V and J ends lost 1 base and 4 bases, in that order; junction bases with no gene match: 4. The CDR3 sequence is CASSLVSGRAADTQYF. CDR3 nucleotide sequence: TGTGCCAGCAGCTTAGTTAGCGGGAGGGCTGCAGATACGCAGTATTTT. Complete variable domain (other parts from reference TRBV7-8 and TRBJ2-3): GAGVSQSPRYKVAKRGQDVALRCDPISGHVSLFWYQQALGQGPEFLTYFQNEAQLDKSGLPSDRFFAERPEGSVSTLKIQRTQQEDSAVYLCASSLVSGRAADTQYFGPGTRLTVL.

This chain connects TRBV24-1 to TRBJ2-3; 14 nucleotides agree with TRBD2. The V and J ends lost 4 bases and 2 bases, in that order; junction bases with no gene match: 4. Germline lookup yields CDR1 KGHDR and CDR2 SFDVKD. This CDR3 comprises 17 residues. The CDR3, as DNA: TGTGCCACCAGTGACGGACTAGCGGGAGGTTTCACAGATACGCAGTATTTT. Translated: CATSDGLAGGFTDTQYF.

The J gene is TRBJ1-4, the V gene TRBV19, with a tentative D call TRBD1 (5 bases). The CDR3 extends over 15 amino acids. The V and J ends lost 4 bases and 0 bases respectively, with 9 bases between them. Germline assignment: CDR1 LNHDA and CDR2 SQIVND (reference sequence). CDR3 nucleotide sequence: TGTGCCAGTAGTAGGGGGGATGCAACTAATGAAAAACTGTTTTTT. Protein sequence: CASSRGDATNEKLFF. Based on the CDR3 plus reference TRBV19 and TRBJ1-4, the full variable domain is DGGITQSPKYLFRKEGQNVTLSCEQNLNHDAMYWYRQDPGQGLRLIYYSQIVNDFQKGDIAEGYSVSREKKESFPLTVTSAQKNPTAFYLCASSRGDATNEKLFFGSGTQLSVL.

The chain couples TRBV6-6 to TRBJ2-7, with TRBD1 matching over 8 bases. Trimming removed 2 bases from V and 2 bases from J; junction bases left unmatched: 8. This CDR3 is 16 amino acids long. Germline lookup yields CDR1 MNHNY and CDR2 SVGAGI (reference sequence). The CDR3 bases are TGTGCCAGCAGTTACGGAGCCGGGACAGGCGCCTACGAGCAGTACTTC. This sequence encodes CASSYGAGTGAYEQYF.

This chain joins TRBV9 and TRBJ2-3; 9 bases line up with TRBD2. CDR3 length: 16 residues. The junction had 9 bases not matched to a gene; V was cut back by 4 bases and J by 3 bases. Germline assignment: CDR1 SGDLS and CDR2 YYNGEE. The CDR3 bases are TGTGCCAGCAGCCGGGGCGGCGGGGGGGCAACAGATACGCAGTATTTT. This translates into CASSRGGGGATDTQYF.

This chain connects TRBV5-1 to TRBJ1-4; 9 bases are a match to TRBD1. The V segment lost 4 bases and the J segment 7 bases; nucleotides outside the gene matches: 8. Germline V gene data show CDR1 as SGHRS and CDR2 as YFSETQ. This CDR3 is built from 15 residues. This CDR3 reads CASSQGQGKGEKLFF. The CDR3 region has the DNA TGCGCCAGCAGCCAGGGACAGGGAAAAGGTGAAAAACTGTTTTTT.